The 2 T cell receptor beta chains below were found in one sample sequenced in a study of neoadjuvant anti-PD-1 for oral cavity cancer. Time point denoted: after neoadjuvant nivolumab, at surgical resection. The table came from immunoSEQ multiplex PCR; TCRdb's copy has only in-frame clones and leaves some out. The sample has about 72,000 clones, roughly 84% seen once. This material consisted of PBMCs, taken after nivolumab (anti-PD-1) treatment. The source of these receptors is a person aged 40 to 85 with oral cavity squamous cell carcinoma.

V and J are TRBV5-4 and TRBJ1-1, with a possible D match to TRBD1 (6 bases). The CDR3 has 14 residues. The V gene's germline CDR1 is SGHNT and CDR2 YYREEE (reference sequence). Trimming removed 3 bases at V and 7 bases at J, with 16 bases between. Written as DNA, the CDR3 is TGTGCCAGCAGCTGGGGGCGCCCGGACAGTGAAGCTTTCTTT. Protein sequence: CASSWGRPDSEAFF.

The chain joins TRBV7-9 to TRBJ2-2; no reliable D call. The CDR3 is made up of 12 amino acids. V was pared by 1 base and J by 5 bases, with 2 bases between. Per the germline V gene, CDR1 is SEHNR and CDR2 is FQNEAQ (reference sequence). DNA for the CDR3: TGTGCCAGCAGCTTAGGGACCGGGGAGCTGTTTTTT. This translates into CASSLGTGELFF.